This T cell receptor (beta chain) stems from a study of somatic mutations in cytotoxic T cells in rheumatoid arthritis. General study findings and limits: Which antigens the expanded CD8+ clones targeted was unknown. More than 20% of CD8+ cells belonged to the largest clone in about an eighth of the 65 patients.

In the source study's methods: When patient CD8+ clones larger than 1% were compared with published virus-specific TCRB sequences, few matched. Generated by immunoSEQ multiplex PCR, the TCRdb table keeps only in-frame clones and is missing some. That table is the source of V, J and clone size, and D and trimming were worked out from the DNA. Of some 30,000 clones in the sample, around 87% were seen once. A word on this clone: Antigen specificity is unknown.

This CDR3 region has 18 residues. The receptor was isolated from an adult with rheumatoid arthritis. J is TRBJ2-3 and V is TRBV21-1; the table calls TRBD2, which could not be checked here. TRBV21-1 has pseudogene status. Sequencing used CD8+ T cells sorted from blood. CDR3 protein: CASSLGQREGPSTDTQYF. CDR3 in DNA: TGTGCCAGCAGCCTGGGACAGCGGGAGGGACCTAGCACAGATACGCAGTATTTT.